This entry lists 17 T cell receptor beta chains sequenced from one sample in a study of blood T cell repertoires in COVID-19. The repertoire was sequenced with immunoSEQ multiplex PCR; TCRdb's copy has only in-frame clones and lacks some. The table has about 74,000 clones, around three quarters seen once. The sequencing sample was made of peripheral blood. These receptors were collected from a human donor in a cohort sampled during active COVID-19.

This clone was counted a few times. This chain connects TRBV30 to TRBJ2-7; a weak D match, TRBD2 (5 bases). CDR1 is GTSNPN, CDR2 SVGIG, per germline (reference sequence). V gave up 2 bases and J gave up 6 bases, with 8 bases separating them. The CDR3 extends over 11 amino acids. CDR3 protein: CAWSTSGEQYF. CDR3 DNA: TGTGCCTGGAGTACCAGCGGCGAGCAGTACTTC.

The chain links TRBV7-6 to TRBJ2-5, with 12 bases matching TRBD2. The length of the CDR3 is 16 residues. V trimming: 5 bases; J trimming: 5 bases; junction bases outside the gene matches: 9. Germline V gene sequence: CDR1 SGHVS, CDR2 FNYEAQ. CDR3 DNA: TGTGCCAGCAGCGACGGACTAGCGGGATCAGGCGAGACCCAGTACTTC. Translated, it gives CASSDGLAGSGETQYF.

The CDR3 reads CASSLSRTLYNEQFF. CDR3 coding DNA: TGTGCCAGCAGTTTATCCCGGACTCTCTACAATGAGCAGTTCTTC. The rearrangement uses TRBV27 and TRBJ2-1; D might be TRBD2 (5 bases). Per germline, CDR1 MNHEY and CDR2 SMNVEV (reference sequence). The CDR3 runs to 15 residues. The V end lost 0 bases, the J end lost 3 bases, and 9 bases lay between the germline ends.

Worth noting for this clone: The sample has other DNA sequences that encode this CDR3 too. The chain joins TRBV30 to TRBJ1-1, with D perhaps matching TRBD1 (6 bases). The germline V and J ends were trimmed by 0 bases and 2 bases, with 7 bases remaining between them. Germline loops: CDR1 GTSNPN, CDR2 SVGIG (reference sequence). This CDR3 has 13 residues. CDR3: CAWSVGGNTEAFF. CDR3 nucleotides: TGTGCCTGGAGTGTAGGGGGTAACACTGAAGCTTTCTTT.

The chain couples TRBV4-3 to TRBJ2-7, with D unclear. V shed 1 base and J shed 4 bases, with 14 bases lying between them. CDR3 length: 15 amino acids. Germline CDR1 is LGHNA and CDR2 is YSLEER. The chain's CDR3 is CASSQGRSSRYEQYF. In DNA form, the CDR3 reads TGCGCCAGCAGCCAAGGAAGGTCTAGTCGGTACGAGCAGTACTTC.

This clone was counted between two and nine times. The chain combines TRBV5-1 with TRBJ2-7; TRBD1 matches 7 bases. The CDR3 contains 15 residues. Trimming at V came to 6 bases and at J to 3 bases, leaving 12 bases not matched to a gene. Germline V lookup: CDR1 SGHRS, CDR2 YFSETQ. CDR3 residues: CASTRDRRGHYEQYF. The CDR3, as DNA: TGCGCCAGCACCAGGGACAGAAGGGGACACTACGAGCAGTACTTC.

This chain joins TRBV24-1 and TRBJ2-5; perhaps TRBD1 as D (6 bases). The germline CDR1 and CDR2 sequences are KGHDR and SFDVKD. The CDR3 extends over 15 amino acids. Trimming shortened V by 4 bases and J by 1 base, and 12 bases separated the two germline ends. In DNA form, the CDR3 reads TGTGCCACCAGTGAAACAGGGCCGGGCCAAGAGACCCAGTACTTC. Protein sequence: CATSETGPGQETQYF.

The count of this clone is one. The gene calls are TRBV18 and TRBJ2-7; TRBD1 agrees at 7 bases. This CDR3 contains 12 residues. The germline V gene has CDR1 KGHSH and CDR2 LQKENI. V was clipped by 2 bases and J by 5 bases; unmatched bases: 0. The CDR3: CASSPDRDEQYF. CDR3 nucleotides: TGTGCCAGCTCACCAGACAGGGACGAGCAGTACTTC.

The CDR3 coding sequence is TGTGCCAGCAGCAGAAGGGACAGGGGGAAGGACTATGGCTACACCTTC. Translation: CASSRRDRGKDYGYTF. The V and J genes are TRBV21-1 and TRBJ1-2; the DNA was not compared with TRBD1, the D call given in the table. TRBV21-1 represents a pseudogene. The CDR3 contains 16 residues.

The genes are TRBV6-1 and TRBJ2-7; TRBD2 matches at 8 bases. This CDR3 comprises 16 residues. The germline gives CDR1 MNHNS, CDR2 SASEGT. V lost 3 bases, J lost 6 bases, and 13 bases stayed unmatched. DNA of the CDR3: TGTGCCAGCAGTGATTTAGGGGTAGCGGGAACCCCCGAGCAGTACTTC. It codes for CASSDLGVAGTPEQYF.

Relative to its sample, this clone is medium-sized. The chain links TRBV5-6 to TRBJ1-3; D remains unclear. The V and J ends lost 3 bases and 0 bases respectively, with 7 bases between them. CDR1 SGHDT and CDR2 YYEEEE come from the germline V gene. This CDR3 is built from 14 residues. The CDR3 here is CASSSGYSGNTIYF. The CDR3 nucleotides are TGTGCCAGCAGCTCCGGGTACTCTGGAAACACCATATATTTT.

This clone was picked up a small number of times. The chain is built from TRBV11-2 and TRBJ1-5, with D perhaps TRBD1 (6 bases). The germline V gene has CDR1 SGHAT and CDR2 FQNNGV. Trimming shortened V by 5 bases and J by 5 bases, and 10 bases separated the two germline ends. The CDR3 contains 13 residues. This CDR3 is CASSQTGYQPQHF. For the CDR3, the DNA is TGTGCCAGCAGCCAAACAGGGTATCAGCCCCAGCATTTT.

The chain combines TRBV5-1 with TRBJ2-7, with D possibly TRBD1 on 6 matching bases. V lost 3 bases and J lost 1, with 11 bases in between. This CDR3 is 14 amino acids long. CDR1 is SGHRS and CDR2 is YFSETQ in the germline V gene. CDR3 in amino acids: CASSSGTLSYEQYF. The CDR3 bases are TGCGCCAGCAGCTCCGGGACACTTTCCTACGAGCAGTACTTC.

This chain connects TRBV7-6 to TRBJ2-3; 16 nucleotides agree with TRBD2. Germline assignment: CDR1 SGHVS and CDR2 FNYEAQ. The CDR3 runs to 17 residues. V dropped 3 bases and J dropped 5; count of bases not matched to a gene: 5. The CDR3 loop is CASSLGLAGGSGDTQYF. In nucleotides, the CDR3 is TGTGCCAGCAGCTTGGGACTAGCGGGAGGGTCCGGAGATACGCAGTATTTT.

The chain recombines TRBV4-1 with TRBJ2-5; D call uncertain. The CDR3 loop spans 11 amino acids. Germline V CDR1 and CDR2: MGHRA, YSYEKL. Trimming left V 7 bases short and J 5 bases short, with 8 bases between. The CDR3 region is CASKGGETQYF. The CDR3 DNA follows: TGCGCCAGCAAAGGCGGCGAGACCCAGTACTTC.

This chain uses TRBV3-1 (or the pseudogene TRBV3-2) with TRBJ2-7, with TRBD2 matching over 7 bases. The V and J ends lost 3 bases and 3 bases, in that order; junction bases with no gene match: 5. In germline, CDR1 is LGHDT, CDR2 YNNKEL (reference sequence). CDR3 length: 14 residues. DNA of the CDR3: TGTGCCAGCAGCCAGGGTCCTAGCGGCTACGAGCAGTACTTC. It specifies CASSQGPSGYEQYF.

The chain uses TRBV7-8 and TRBJ1-5, with 9 nucleotides matching TRBD1. CDR3 length: 15 residues. Losses at the gene ends were 1 base for V and 6 bases for J; bases not matched to a gene: 4. CDR1 is SGHVS, CDR2 FQNEAQ, per germline. The CDR3 bases are TGTGCCAGCAGCTTAGTGCAGGGACAGGGTCAGCCCCAGCATTTT. It is translated as CASSLVQGQGQPQHF.